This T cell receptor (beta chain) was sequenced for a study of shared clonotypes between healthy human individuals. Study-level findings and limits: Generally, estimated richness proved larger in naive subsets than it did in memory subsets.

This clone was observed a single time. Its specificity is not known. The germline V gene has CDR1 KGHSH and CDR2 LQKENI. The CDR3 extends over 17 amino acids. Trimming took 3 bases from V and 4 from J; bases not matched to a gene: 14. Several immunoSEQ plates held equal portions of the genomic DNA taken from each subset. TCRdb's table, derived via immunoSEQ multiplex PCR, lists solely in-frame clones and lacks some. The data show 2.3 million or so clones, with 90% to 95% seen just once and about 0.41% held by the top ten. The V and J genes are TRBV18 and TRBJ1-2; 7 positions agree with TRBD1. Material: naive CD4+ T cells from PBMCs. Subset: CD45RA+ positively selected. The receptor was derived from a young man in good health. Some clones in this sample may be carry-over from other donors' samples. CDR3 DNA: TGTGCCAGCTCACCTGACGGGACAGCGCAACCGGTCTATGGCTACACCTTC. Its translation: CASSPDGTAQPVYGYTF.